The 30 T cell receptor beta chains listed next were all sequenced from one sample in a study of T cells in Graves' hyperthyroidism and ophthalmopathy. RNA transcripts were the template for amplifying TCR beta CDR3 regions. Researchers ran a first-round RT-PCR on the TCR CDR3 using the HTBI primer set. Via MiXCR, TCRdb re-called the multiplex PCR reads, giving one row per CDR3 protein. The top ten hold approximately 10% of the sample, which has about 480,000 distinct CDR3 sequences, 24% seen once. The material sequenced was blood. The receptor source for this set is a woman aged 25 to 39 with Graves' ophthalmopathy.

This clonotype was detected ten times or more. This rearrangement joins TRBV19 to TRBJ1-2; TRBD1 matches 8 bases. This CDR3 has 14 amino acids. Germline CDR1 LNHDA, CDR2 SQIVND (reference sequence). Germline trimming cut 5 bases from V and 8 bases from J; bases unmatched to any gene: 10. CDR3 sequence reads: CASSEGQGKAGYTF. The CDR3 nucleotides are TGTGCCAGTAGTGAAGGACAGGGAAAGGCCGGCTACACCTTC.

Ten or more counts support this clonotype. J is TRBJ1-5 and V is TRBV7-2; D ambiguous. Germline lookup yields CDR1 SGHTA and CDR2 FQGNSA. CDR3 length equals 14 residues. Between the trimmed V and J ends, which lost 5 bases and 6 bases, there was a span of 14 bases. The CDR3 DNA sequence: TGTGCCAGCAGCGAACAGCCCTTCAGTCAGCCCCAGCATTTT. Translating it yields CASSEQPFSQPQHF.

A word on this clonotype: Since no conserved phenylalanine or tryptophan closes the CDR3, a read error is the likely cause. V is TRBV30 and J is TRBJ1-1; 9 nucleotides align to TRBD1. After removal of 4 bases from V and 3 bases from J, the junction contained 3 bases not matched to a gene. This CDR3 region has 13 residues. Germline loops: CDR1 GTSNPN, CDR2 SVGIG (reference sequence). CDR3 sequence (DNA): TGTGCCTGGAAACAGGGGGCTCACACTGAAGCTTTCGTT. Amino acid sequence: CAWKQGAHTEAFV.

The CDR3 sequence is CASKLAGEPYEQYF. The DNA of the CDR3 is TGTGCCAGCAAGCTAGCGGGAGAGCCCTACGAGCAGTACTTC. This chain connects TRBV6-1 to TRBJ2-7; 10 bases are a match to TRBD2. Germline V gives CDR1 MNHNS, CDR2 SASEGT. This CDR3 has 14 residues. V shed 7 bases and J 2 bases; nucleotides not matched to a gene: 5.

At least ten counts were recorded for this clonotype. As DNA, the CDR3 is TGTGCCAGCAGTTTCAGGGGATTAGCCAAAAACATTCAGTACTTC. Amino acids: CASSFRGLAKNIQYF. The V call is TRBV6-2 or TRBV6-3, the J call TRBJ2-4; weak D call: TRBD1 (6 bases). This CDR3 is 15 amino acids long. Germline V lookup: CDR1 MNHEY, CDR2 SVGEGT. Trimming took off 4 bases at V and 0 bases at J, with 10 bases between the two ends.

The chain combines TRBV6-1 with TRBJ2-7; D is uncertain. V lost 2 bases, J lost 3 bases, and 11 bases lay in between. The CDR3 covers 14 residues. Germline V CDR1 and CDR2: MNHNS, SASEGT. The CDR3 DNA follows: TGTGCCAGCAGTGAATGGACCAGAATCTACGAGCAGTACTTC. Its translation is CASSEWTRIYEQYF.

The genes are TRBV20-1 and TRBJ1-1; tentatively, D is TRBD1 (6 bases). The CDR3 sequence is 14 residues long. Germline CDR1 is DFQATT and CDR2 is SNEGSKA (reference sequence). The V end was cut by 5 bases, the J end by 4 bases, with 17 bases between. The CDR3 region has the DNA TGCAGTGCTCCTAACCAGGGGTGGGTCACTGAAGCTTTCTTT. This translates into CSAPNQGWVTEAFF.

This clonotype has a count of ten or more. The gene calls are TRBV15 and TRBJ2-7; possibly TRBD1 or TRBD2 for D (5 bases each). The germline V and J ends were trimmed by 5 bases and 2 bases, with 13 bases remaining between them. The germline V gene has CDR1 LNHNV and CDR2 YYDKDF (reference sequence). CDR3 length equals 14 residues. The CDR3 is CATSRQTGPYEQYF. The CDR3 DNA sequence: TGTGCCACCAGCCGACAGACGGGACCCTACGAGCAGTACTTC.

This clonotype was picked up a small number of times. This rearrangement joins TRBV6-2 or TRBV6-3 to TRBJ1-2, with 7 bases matching TRBD1. The CDR3 extends over 19 amino acids. Looked up from germline, CDR1 is MNHEY and CDR2 is SVGEGT. V lost 8 bases to trimming and J lost 3 bases; unmatched junction nucleotides: 24. In DNA form, the CDR3 reads TGTGCCAGCCTTGGGACAGTTGATTTACCCTTTCGTTATGACTATGGCTACACCTTC. Translating gives CASLGTVDLPFRYDYGYTF.

This clonotype occurred many times. The chain is built from TRBV12-3 or TRBV12-4 and TRBJ2-2; TRBD1 matches 7 bases. The V gene end was trimmed by 5 bases and the J gene end by 2 bases; junction bases not matched to a gene: 5. The CDR3 runs 15 residues. CDR3 bases: TGTGCCAGCAGTCTCCGACAGGGCAACACCGGGGAGCTGTTTTTT. Translating it yields CASSLRQGNTGELFF.

This clonotype was found a few times. The chain is built from TRBV28 and TRBJ1-2; the match to TRBD1 covers 9 bases. The CDR3 extends over 15 amino acids. Germline V gene sequence: CDR1 MDHEN, CDR2 SYDVKM. The ends lost 6 bases at V and 4 bases at J; junction bases unmatched: 9. For the CDR3, the DNA is TGTGCCAGCAGCTCGGGGACAGGGAGCATCTATGGCTACACCTTC. Translating it yields CASSSGTGSIYGYTF.

The rearrangement links TRBV6-2 or TRBV6-3 to TRBJ2-7; unclear D gene. There are 16 residues in the CDR3. CDR1 MNHEY and CDR2 SVGEGT come from the germline V gene. The V gene lost 2 bases and the J gene lost 0 bases, with 14 bases spanning the gap. CDR3 coding DNA: TGTGCCAGCAGTTACAGTACAGTCCTGAGCTCCTACGAGCAGTACTTC. Protein sequence: CASSYSTVLSSYEQYF.

This clonotype was picked up many times. The genes are TRBV20-1 and TRBJ2-7, with TRBD2 matching 8 bases. Per the germline V gene, CDR1 is DFQATT and CDR2 is SNEGSKA (reference sequence). Trimming removed 2 bases from V and 5 bases from J; junction bases left unmatched: 8. The CDR3 sequence is 14 residues long. CDR3 residues: CSARLAGPGDEQYF. DNA for the CDR3: TGCAGTGCTAGACTAGCGGGTCCCGGGGACGAGCAGTACTTC.

This clonotype occurred many times. This chain connects TRBV19 to TRBJ1-1; D may be TRBD1 (6 bases). The ends were cut back, 4 bases at V and 1 base at J, with 13 bases in the middle. From germline, CDR1 is LNHDA and CDR2 SQIVND (reference sequence). The CDR3 totals 15 residues. The CDR3 nucleotides are TGTGCCAGTAGTAACCTACAGGGATCGAACACTGAAGCTTTCTTT. It is translated as CASSNLQGSNTEAFF. The variable domain in full, completed from reference TRBV19 and TRBJ1-1, reads DGGITQSPKYLFRKEGQNVTLSCEQNLNHDAMYWYRQDPGQGLRLIYYSQIVNDFQKGDIAEGYSVSREKKESFPLTVTSAQKNPTAFYLCASSNLQGSNTEAFFGQGTRLTVV.

As regards this clonotype: Because the CDR3 is missing its conserved closing phenylalanine or tryptophan, this is likely a read error. The gene calls are TRBV18 and TRBJ1-2; no clear D gene. This CDR3 comprises 14 residues. The germline V and J ends were trimmed by 2 bases and 2 bases, with 9 bases remaining between them. Germline V lookup: CDR1 KGHSH, CDR2 LQKENI. For the CDR3, the DNA is TGTGCCAGCTCACCAGCCGGGCCAAACTATGGCTACACCGTC. Translating gives CASSPAGPNYGYTV.

The J gene is TRBJ1-1, the V gene TRBV9, with no clear D. The length of the CDR3 is 15 residues. The V and J ends lost 4 bases and 7 bases respectively, with 20 bases between them. Germline V lookup: CDR1 SGDLS, CDR2 YYNGEE. The CDR3 DNA sequence: TGTGCCAGCAGCCAGATGGGTACAACAATTGGTGAAGCTTTCTTT. Its protein product is CASSQMGTTIGEAFF. Looking up the rest from reference TRBV9 and TRBJ1-1 gives the full variable domain: DSGVTQTPKHLITATGQRVTLRCSPRSGDLSVYWYQQSLDQGLQFLIQYYNGEERAKGNILERFSAQQFPDLHSELNLSSLELGDSALYFCASSQMGTTIGEAFFGQGTRLTVV.

The rearrangement uses TRBV27 and TRBJ1-1, with 9 bases identical to TRBD1. The germline V gene has CDR1 MNHEY and CDR2 SMNVEV (reference sequence). The ends lost 5 bases at V and 5 bases at J; junction bases unmatched: 9. This CDR3 is built from 15 residues. The CDR3 is CASSIYGQGRTEAFF. The CDR3, as DNA: TGTGCCAGCAGTATATATGGACAGGGGCGGACTGAAGCTTTCTTT.

The J gene is TRBJ2-7, the V gene TRBV7-3, with 8 positions matching TRBD1. The germline CDR1 and CDR2 sequences are SGHTA and FQGTGA. With V trimmed by 5 bases and J by 3 bases, 12 bases remained unmatched. The CDR3 has 16 amino acids. CDR3 coding DNA: TGTGCCAGCAGCACCCGGGACAGGTCTCTAGGCTACGAGCAGTACTTC. This codes for CASSTRDRSLGYEQYF. Using reference TRBV7-3 and TRBJ2-7 for the parts outside the CDR3, the full variable domain is GAGVSQTPSNKVTEKGKYVELRCDPISGHTALYWYRQSLGQGPEFLIYFQGTGAADDSGLPNDRFFAVRPEGSVSTLKIQRTERGDSAVYLCASSTRDRSLGYEQYFGPGTRLTVT.

This clonotype was seen many times. The CDR3 DNA is TGTGCCACCAGTGATACCCGACAGGGGACTGGCTACACCTTC. Translated: CATSDTRQGTGYTF. The V gene is TRBV24-1, the J gene TRBJ1-2; 8 bases match TRBD1. V was pared by 3 bases and J by 7 bases, with 6 bases of the junction left unmatched. This CDR3 comprises 14 residues. Germline CDR1 KGHDR, CDR2 SFDVKD.

The sample holds many counts of this clonotype. The chain couples TRBV11-2 to TRBJ1-1; D not certain. Deletions cut 2 bases from V and 4 bases from J, with 8 bases between. The CDR3 length is 13 residues. Germline CDR1 SGHAT, CDR2 FQNNGV. CDR3: CASSLNEGTEAFF. The DNA of the CDR3 is TGTGCCAGCAGCTTAAACGAGGGCACTGAAGCTTTCTTT. Using reference TRBV11-2 and TRBJ1-1 for the parts outside the CDR3, the full variable domain is EAGVAQSPRYKIIEKRQSVAFWCNPISGHATLYWYQQILGQGPKLLIQFQNNGVVDDSQLPKDRFSAERLKGVDSTLKIQPAKLEDSAVYLCASSLNEGTEAFFGQGTRLTVV.

This clonotype was seen at least ten times. The CDR3 coding sequence is TGTGCCTGGAGCCTACAGGGGGACGAAGCTTTCTTT. The encoded protein is CAWSLQGDEAFF. This rearrangement joins TRBV30 to TRBJ1-1; 8 nucleotides agree with TRBD1. V was pared by 3 bases and J by 8 bases, with 5 bases of the junction left unmatched. CDR3 length: 12 amino acids. The germline gives CDR1 GTSNPN, CDR2 SVGIG (reference sequence).

This clonotype came up a few times. The chain uses TRBV28 and TRBJ2-7; D gene unclear. V was shortened by 6 bases and J by 3 bases, with 18 bases between the two germline ends. The germline V gene encodes CDR1 MDHEN and CDR2 SYDVKM. The CDR3 is 15 amino acids. The CDR3 DNA reads TGTGCCAGCAGGGCTACAACGGACGGCGACTACGAGCAGTACTTC. Protein: CASRATTDGDYEQYF.

This clonotype was observed many times. The gene calls are TRBV4-3 and TRBJ1-3; 7 bases are a match to TRBD1. This CDR3 region has 15 residues. V shed 4 bases, J shed 0 bases, and the junction held 3 bases outside the gene matches. The V gene's germline CDR1 is LGHNA and CDR2 YSLEER. The CDR3 DNA is TGCGCCAGCAGCCCGGGACAGCACTCTGGAAACACCATATATTTT. Encoded protein: CASSPGQHSGNTIYF.

The J gene is TRBJ2-5, the V gene TRBV3-1; 10 bases agree with TRBD1. Germline V lookup: CDR1 LGHDT, CDR2 YNNKEL (reference sequence). With V trimmed by 4 bases and J by 6 bases, 2 bases remained unmatched. The CDR3 covers 13 residues. The CDR3 DNA reads TGTGCCAGCAGCCCGGGACAGGGGCAGACCCAGTACTTC. This encodes CASSPGQGQTQYF.

The CDR3: CASSSGTGVQPQHF. As DNA, the CDR3 is TGTGCCAGCAGTTCCGGGACAGGGGTTCAGCCCCAGCATTTT. This chain connects TRBV6-5 to TRBJ1-5; 10 positions agree with TRBD1. The length of the CDR3 is 14 residues. Germline loops: CDR1 MNHEY, CDR2 SVGAGI. The junction had 3 bases not matched to a gene; V was cut back by 4 bases and J by 6 bases.

In its sample, this clonotype was seen many times. The chain carries TRBV10-3 and TRBJ2-7, with D unresolved. In germline, CDR1 is ENHRY, CDR2 SYGVKD. The V and J ends lost 2 bases and 3 bases respectively, with 5 bases between them. This CDR3 has 12 residues. CDR3 residues: CAISEELYEQYF. The DNA for the CDR3 is TGTGCCATCAGTGAGGAACTCTACGAGCAGTACTTC.

The chain is built from TRBV6-2 or TRBV6-3 and TRBJ2-7; tentative D call: TRBD1 (6 bases). V lost 4 bases and J lost 0, with 19 bases in between. Germline assignment: CDR1 MNHEY and CDR2 SVGEGT. CDR3 length equals 17 residues. The CDR3 reads CASSSSVNRVSSYEQYV. CDR3 sequence (DNA): TGTGCCAGCAGTTCAAGCGTCAACAGGGTTAGCTCCTACGAGCAGTACGTC.

This clonotype was seen once. The chain joins TRBV12-3 or TRBV12-4 to TRBJ1-3; D remains unclear. The V end lost 5 bases, the J end lost 0 bases, and 11 bases lay between the germline ends. The CDR3 spans 15 residues. The CDR3 DNA reads TGTGCCAGCAGTCCCGACCCCCTCTCTGGAAACACCATATATTTT. It is translated as CASSPDPLSGNTIYF.

This clonotype was counted between two and nine times. A much larger clone differs by one base, so this may be a read error. This chain joins TRBV12-3 or TRBV12-4 and TRBJ1-1; possibly TRBD1 for D (5 bases). CDR3 length: 14 residues. CDR3 DNA sequence: TGTGCCAGCAGATCCAGGGCCATGAACACTGGAGCTTTCTTT. Protein sequence: CASRSRAMNTGAFF.

This clonotype has a handful of counts. The J gene is TRBJ1-1, the V gene TRBV4-1, with 10 positions matching TRBD1. The junction had 9 bases not matched to a gene; V was cut back by 3 bases and J by 8 bases. CDR3 size: 15 residues. Per the germline V gene, CDR1 is MGHRA and CDR2 is YSYEKL. CDR3 sequence (DNA): TGCGCCAGCAGCCATAACCCGGGACAGGGGATCGAAGCTTTCTTT. Amino acids: CASSHNPGQGIEAFF.